These T cell receptor beta chains were read from a single sample in a study of post-analysis software for immune sequencing data. One entry per CDR3 protein, called by TCRdb with MiXCR from the PCR reads. The sample yields about 460,000 distinct CDR3 sequences, over 35% seen once. Source material: blood. These receptors all come from a girl between 5 and 17 years old with multiple sclerosis. CDR3s include the opening cysteine and the closing phenylalanine or tryptophan.

V gene: TRBV6-5; CDR3 protein: CASTRSGQGYYGYTF
V gene: TRBV20-1; CDR3 protein: CSAPGLAGETQYF
V gene: TRBV29-1; CDR3 protein: CSAQGAGANVLTF
V gene: TRBV20-1; CDR3 protein: CSPRDGSRLAVTREQFF
V gene: TRBV29-1; CDR3 protein: CSGDRQYNEQFF
V gene: TRBV7-9; CDR3 protein: CASSPTGLNQPQHF
V gene: TRBV4-1; CDR3 protein: CASSPRLAGGSEQYF
V gene: TRBV5-1; CDR3 protein: CASSLGPGTVQETQYF
V gene: TRBV28; CDR3 protein: CASRIDRGSSYERYF
V gene: TRBV28; CDR3 protein: CASSQASANDYEQYF
V gene: TRBV20-1; CDR3 protein: CSARVQGNYGYTF
V gene: TRBV6-2/TRBV6-3; CDR3 protein: CASKPRDRVPNEQFF
V gene: TRBV7-3; CDR3 protein: CASSRRAASTDTQYF
V gene: TRBV21-1; CDR3 protein: CASSKRWGALVAYNEQFF
V gene: TRBV29-1; CDR3 protein: CSVGAGTDTSEAFF
V gene: TRBV5-1; CDR3 protein: CASSLVAAPPGEQFF
V gene: TRBV7-9; CDR3 protein: CASSLGRRGKETQYF
V gene: TRBV10-3; CDR3 protein: CAISERAETQYF
V gene: TRBV18; CDR3 protein: CASSEPPETQYF
V gene: TRBV20-1; CDR3 protein: CSASSGTSVTDTQYF
V gene: TRBV3-1; CDR3 protein: CASSQVCVPITDTQYF
V gene: TRBV4-1; CDR3 protein: CASSQDRDLRGSYNEQFF
V gene: TRBV5-4; CDR3 protein: CASSWTSSSYEQYF
V gene: TRBV6-5; CDR3 protein: CASSYSKESSYNEQFF
V gene: TRBV12-3/TRBV12-4; CDR3 protein: CASSSQITTAYEQYF
V gene: TRBV20-1; CDR3 protein: CSASPGGASYEQYF
V gene: TRBV12-3/TRBV12-4; CDR3 protein: CASSLVKGIGETQYF
V gene: TRBV4-2; CDR3 protein: CASSQGEGTAETQYF